The 27 T cell receptor beta chains in this list originate from one sample, sequenced in a study of blood T cell repertoires in COVID-19. Clones were sequenced by immunoSEQ multiplex PCR, and TCRdb holds only the in-frame ones, with some missing. The table lists some 260,000 clones, 60% to 75% of them singletons. Sample: peripheral blood. The receptors come from a woman at least 80 years old with acute or convalescent COVID-19.

The chain links TRBV3-1 (or the pseudogene TRBV3-2) to TRBJ1-3; 9 nucleotides line up with TRBD1. The ends lost 8 bases at V and 3 bases at J; junction bases unmatched: 11. This CDR3 has 16 residues. In germline, CDR1 is LGHDT, CDR2 YNNKEL (reference sequence). Here the CDR3 reads CASAGQGLGVGNTIYF. The CDR3 DNA reads TGTGCCAGCGCGGGACAGGGTCTGGGTGTTGGAAACACCATATATTTT.

This rearrangement joins TRBV6-5 to TRBJ1-4; 8 bases fit TRBD1. With 6 bases clipped from V and 8 bases from J, the junction kept 2 bases outside the gene matches. The CDR3 has 12 residues. Germline lookup yields CDR1 MNHEY and CDR2 SVGAGI. The CDR3 DNA sequence: TGTGCCAGCAGGGGGGACAGGGAAAAACTGTTTTTT. This translates into CASRGDREKLFF.

The J gene is TRBJ1-1, the V gene TRBV2; D remains unclear. V lost 6 bases and J lost 6, with 14 bases in between. Germline CDR1 and CDR2: SNHLY and FYNNEI. The CDR3 length is 13 residues. The CDR3, as DNA: TGTGCCAGCAGCCAAAGGGAGACATCTGAAGCTTTCTTT. This gives the protein CASSQRETSEAFF.

The rearrangement uses TRBV11-2 and TRBJ2-7; D possibly corresponds to TRBD1 (5 bases). The CDR3 covers 15 residues. V dropped 3 bases and J dropped 4 bases, with 16 bases sitting between them. CDR1 and CDR2 from the germline V gene are SGHAT and FQNNGV. DNA of the CDR3: TGTGCCAGCAGCTTCTCACTGGGGCCAACGTACGAGCAGTACTTC. Amino acids: CASSFSLGPTYEQYF.

V and J are TRBV18 and TRBJ1-5, with 8 bases fitting TRBD1. The V segment lost 6 bases and the J segment 6 bases; nucleotides outside the gene matches: 10. Germline V CDR1 and CDR2: KGHSH, LQKENI. The CDR3 spans 15 residues. CDR3 amino acids: CASSRTGQSGQPQHF. The CDR3 bases are TGTGCCAGCTCGCGGACAGGGCAATCCGGTCAGCCCCAGCATTTT.

The V and J genes are TRBV6-6 and TRBJ2-4; 7 nucleotides align to TRBD2. The CDR3 is 13 residues long. The V gene's germline CDR1 is MNHNY and CDR2 SVGAGI (reference sequence). V gave up 5 bases and J gave up 5 bases; unmatched junction bases: 3. The CDR3 protein is CASSNGLENIQYF. The CDR3, as DNA: TGTGCCAGCAGTAACGGACTAGAAAACATTCAGTACTTC.

The chain combines TRBV28 with TRBJ2-2; TRBD2 is a possible D gene (6 bases). This CDR3 is 17 amino acids long. V was pared by 2 bases and J by 0 bases, with 13 bases between. The germline V gene has CDR1 MDHEN and CDR2 SYDVKM. The CDR3 DNA sequence: TGTGCCAGCAGTTTAGGTAGGCGGGACGCGAACACCGGGGAGCTGTTTTTT. Protein sequence: CASSLGRRDANTGELFF. Full variable domain (remainder filled in from reference TRBV28 and TRBJ2-2): DVKVTQSSRYLVKRTGEKVFLECVQDMDHENMFWYRQDPGLGLRLIYFSYDVKMKEKGDIPEGYSVSREKKERFSLILESASTNQTSMYLCASSLGRRDANTGELFFGEGSRLTVL.

As DNA, the CDR3 is TGTGCCAGCAGTTCAGGCCCCGTTACGAACACCGGGGAGCTGTTTTTT. Its protein product is CASSSGPVTNTGELFF. The V gene is TRBV7-3, the J gene TRBJ2-2; D is undetermined. From germline, CDR1 is SGHTA and CDR2 FQGTGA. CDR3 size: 16 residues. The ends were cut back, 6 bases at V and 0 bases at J, with 14 bases in the middle.

The sample holds a few counts of this clone. The chain links TRBV13 to TRBJ1-5; TRBD1 might be the D (5 bases). The CDR3 has 14 amino acids. Trimming pared 0 bases from V and 9 bases from J, leaving 12 bases between. CDR1 PRHDT and CDR2 FYEKMQ come from the germline V gene (reference sequence). CDR3 protein: CASSLGRGMPPQHF. CDR3 sequence (DNA): TGTGCCAGCAGCTTAGGCCGGGGGATGCCGCCCCAGCATTTT. The complete variable domain, with remaining parts taken from reference TRBV13 and TRBJ1-5, reads AAGVIQSPRHLIKEKRETATLKCYPIPRHDTVYWYQQGPGQDPQFLISFYEKMQSDKGSIPDRFSAQQFSDYHSELNMSSLELGDSALYFCASSLGRGMPPQHFGDGTRLSIL.

The chain recombines TRBV6-2 or TRBV6-3 with TRBJ2-1; D possibly corresponds to TRBD2 (6 bases). The CDR3 is made up of 20 amino acids. Per germline, CDR1 MNHEY and CDR2 SVGEGT. Trimming removed 6 bases at V and 0 bases at J, with 27 bases between. This chain's CDR3 is CASSHAGRGSGSFSYNEQFF. DNA of the CDR3: TGTGCCAGCAGCCACGCCGGCCGGGGTAGCGGTTCCTTCTCCTACAATGAGCAGTTCTTC.

This chain joins TRBV5-5 and TRBJ1-2; TRBD1 agrees at 7 bases. V trimming: 4 bases; J trimming: 4 bases; junction bases outside the gene matches: 10. CDR1 SGHKS and CDR2 YYEKEE come from the germline V gene (reference sequence). This CDR3 contains 15 residues. This CDR3 reads CASSKPGGGSYGYTF. The CDR3 nucleotides are TGTGCCAGCAGCAAACCAGGGGGTGGGAGCTATGGCTACACCTTC.

The rearrangement joins TRBV4-2 to TRBJ1-2, with a weak D call TRBD1 (5 bases). Trimming stripped 0 bases from V and 5 bases from J, with 13 bases between. Germline V gene sequence: CDR1 LGHNA, CDR2 YNFKEQ. CDR3 length: 15 residues. The CDR3 spells CASSQDRGELYGYTF. CDR3 nucleotide sequence: TGTGCCAGCAGCCAAGACCGGGGGGAGTTGTATGGCTACACCTTC.

The V gene is TRBV3-1 (or the pseudogene TRBV3-2), the J gene TRBJ1-6; perhaps TRBD1 as D (5 bases). The ends were cut back, 6 bases at V and 7 bases at J, with 19 bases in the middle. CDR3 length: 16 amino acids. Germline CDR1 reads LGHDT; CDR2 reads YNNKEL (reference sequence). The CDR3 protein is CASSPRGGRGNSPLHF. DNA for the CDR3: TGTGCCAGCAGTCCCCGGGGGGGACGGGGCAATTCACCCCTCCACTTT.

This rearrangement joins TRBV10-3 to TRBJ1-2; possible D gene TRBD1, 6 bases. Germline CDR1 is ENHRY and CDR2 is SYGVKD. The CDR3 totals 16 residues. Trimming took 2 bases from V and 6 from J, leaving 19 bases between them. The chain's CDR3 is CAISEGGGGGGHGYTF. CDR3 nucleotide sequence: TGTGCCATCAGTGAGGGGGGTGGTGGGGGCGGTCATGGCTACACCTTC.

The chain recombines TRBV19 with TRBJ1-5; D might be TRBD1 (6 bases). This CDR3 contains 15 residues. V was pared by 4 bases and J by 5 bases, with 15 bases between. Germline values: CDR1 LNHDA, CDR2 SQIVND (reference sequence). In nucleotides, the CDR3 is TGTGCCAGTAGTAACTACCGGGACATACATCAGCCCCAGCATTTT. Translating gives CASSNYRDIHQPQHF.

V and J are TRBV7-9 and TRBJ1-4; the match to TRBD1 covers 10 bases. The CDR3 sequence is 16 residues long. The germline CDR1 and CDR2 sequences are SEHNR and FQNEAQ (reference sequence). J lost 1 base, V lost 4 bases, and 3 bases had no gene match. CDR3 bases: TGTGCCAGCAGCTCCGGGACAGGGGTAACTAATGAAAAACTGTTTTTT. This translates into CASSSGTGVTNEKLFF.

V is TRBV20-1 and J is TRBJ1-1; possible D gene TRBD1, 5 bases. Looked up from germline, CDR1 is DFQATT and CDR2 is SNEGSKA (reference sequence). V dropped 3 bases and J dropped 9 bases, with 8 bases sitting between them. The CDR3 is made up of 10 amino acids. The CDR3: CSASGGQAFF. The CDR3 nucleotides read TGCAGTGCTAGCGGGGGACAAGCTTTCTTT.

This clone has only a few counts. CDR3 in amino acids: CASSLAGAGGDEQYF. The DNA of the CDR3 is TGTGCCAGCAGCTTGGCCGGGGCAGGGGGCGACGAGCAGTACTTC. The chain uses TRBV5-4 and TRBJ2-7; 8 bases fit TRBD1. CDR1 and CDR2 from the germline V gene are SGHNT and YYREEE (reference sequence). Trimming took 0 bases from V and 5 from J; bases not matched to a gene: 7. CDR3 length: 15 residues. Drawing the rest from reference TRBV5-4 and TRBJ2-7, the complete variable domain is ETGVTQSPTHLIKTRGQQVTLRCSSQSGHNTVSWYQQALGQGPQFIFQYYREEENGRGNFPPRFSGLQFPNYSSELNVNALELDDSALYLCASSLAGAGGDEQYFGPGTRLTVT.

The chain carries TRBV11-2 and TRBJ2-5; possible D gene TRBD1, 6 bases. The germline gives CDR1 SGHAT, CDR2 FQNNGV. Trimming took off 5 bases at V and 5 bases at J, with 15 bases between the two ends. This CDR3 is built from 14 residues. This CDR3 reads CASSPGRGRETQYF. DNA for the CDR3: TGTGCCAGCAGCCCAGGCAGGGGTCGTGAGACCCAGTACTTC.

V usage is TRBV6-6 and J usage is TRBJ2-3, with 8 positions matching TRBD2. V gave up 1 base and J gave up 4 bases; unmatched junction bases: 4. Germline loops: CDR1 MNHNY, CDR2 SVGAGI (reference sequence). The CDR3 has 15 residues. The CDR3 nucleotides read TGTGCCAGCAGTTACTTGTCCGGGGGGGCAGATACGCAGTATTTT. It encodes CASSYLSGGADTQYF.

V is TRBV19 and J is TRBJ2-3; D ambiguous. Per the germline V gene, CDR1 is LNHDA and CDR2 is SQIVND (reference sequence). The germline V and J ends were trimmed by 6 bases and 2 bases, with 18 bases remaining between them. There are 16 residues in the CDR3. Here the CDR3 reads CASSRRPGSYTDTQYF. The DNA for the CDR3 is TGTGCCAGTAGCCGCAGACCAGGAAGTTACACAGATACGCAGTATTTT.

The chain links TRBV10-3 to TRBJ1-3; 9 bases map to TRBD1. This CDR3 contains 16 residues. V was clipped by 3 bases and J by 3 bases; unmatched bases: 6. Per the germline V gene, CDR1 is ENHRY and CDR2 is SYGVKD. The CDR3 spells CAISDSRQGGGNTIYF. The CDR3 DNA is TGTGCCATCAGTGACTCTAGACAGGGGGGTGGAAACACCATATATTTT.

The gene calls are TRBV29-1 and TRBJ2-5; TRBD1 is a possible D gene (6 bases). CDR1 is SQVTM, CDR2 ANQGSEA, per germline. The V end lost 6 bases, the J end lost 3 bases, and 8 bases lay between the germline ends. CDR3 length: 11 residues. The CDR3 region has the DNA TGCAGCGTGGCAGGGGAAGAGACCCAGTACTTC. Translation: CSVAGEETQYF.

Worth noting for this clone: Other DNA sequences from this sample encode an identical CDR3 as well. This rearrangement joins TRBV5-4 to TRBJ1-2; D ambiguous. The germline V gene encodes CDR1 SGHNT and CDR2 YYREEE (reference sequence). The CDR3 contains 13 residues. Between the trimmed V and J ends, which lost 0 bases and 1 base, there was a span of 4 bases. CDR3 bases: TGTGCCAGCAGCTTGGCGGGTAACTATGGCTACACCTTC. Translation: CASSLAGNYGYTF.

The gene calls are TRBV7-9 and TRBJ1-2; no definite D call. Trimming removed 1 base at V and 1 base at J, with 7 bases between. Germline values: CDR1 SEHNR, CDR2 FQNEAQ (reference sequence). This CDR3 region has 14 residues. CDR3 nucleotide sequence: TGTGCCAGCAGCTTAGTGGAGGTTAACTATGGCTACACCTTC. Its translation is CASSLVEVNYGYTF.

The V call is TRBV27, the J call TRBJ1-4, with D possibly TRBD1 on 5 matching bases. Per the germline V gene, CDR1 is MNHEY and CDR2 is SMNVEV (reference sequence). The V end lost 2 bases, the J end lost 8 bases, and 12 bases lay between the germline ends. This CDR3 has 14 amino acids. The CDR3 sequence is CASSLIGRGEKLFF. CDR3 DNA sequence: TGTGCCAGCAGTTTAATAGGGCGGGGGGAAAAACTGTTTTTT.

This clone was picked up a small number of times. The identical CDR3 is also encoded by other nucleotide sequences in the sample. V usage is TRBV4-3 and J usage is TRBJ1-6; D ambiguous. CDR1 and CDR2 from the germline V gene are LGHNA and YSLEER. The ends were cut back, 1 base at V and 4 bases at J, with 8 bases in the middle. The CDR3 covers 15 residues. The CDR3 DNA follows: TGCGCCAGCAGCCAAGGGACGGGGTATAATTCACCCCTCCACTTT. Protein product: CASSQGTGYNSPLHF.